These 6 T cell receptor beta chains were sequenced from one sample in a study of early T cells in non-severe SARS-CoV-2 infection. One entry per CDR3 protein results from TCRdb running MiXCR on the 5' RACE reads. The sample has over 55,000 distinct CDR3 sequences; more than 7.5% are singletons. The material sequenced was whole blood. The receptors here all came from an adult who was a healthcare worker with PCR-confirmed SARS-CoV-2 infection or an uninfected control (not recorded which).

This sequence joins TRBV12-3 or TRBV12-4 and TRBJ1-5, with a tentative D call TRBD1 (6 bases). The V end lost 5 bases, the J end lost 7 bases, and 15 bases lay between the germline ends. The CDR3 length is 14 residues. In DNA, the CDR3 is TGTGCCAGCAGTCATGACAGGAATTACCAGCCCCAGCATTTT. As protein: CASSHDRNYQPQHF.

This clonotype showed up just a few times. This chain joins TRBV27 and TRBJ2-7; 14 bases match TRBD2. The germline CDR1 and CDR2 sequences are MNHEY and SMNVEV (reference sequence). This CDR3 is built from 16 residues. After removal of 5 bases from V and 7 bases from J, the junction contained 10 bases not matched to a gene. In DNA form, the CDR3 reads TGTGCCAGCAGTGCCGGGACTAGCGGGAGAGGCGTGGAGCAGTACTTC. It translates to CASSAGTSGRGVEQYF.

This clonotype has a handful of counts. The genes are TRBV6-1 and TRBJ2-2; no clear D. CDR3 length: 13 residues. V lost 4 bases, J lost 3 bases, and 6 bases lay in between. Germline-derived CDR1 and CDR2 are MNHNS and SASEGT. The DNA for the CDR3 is TGTGCCAGCAGTGTTGGATACACCGGGGAGCTGTTTTTT. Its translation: CASSVGYTGELFF.

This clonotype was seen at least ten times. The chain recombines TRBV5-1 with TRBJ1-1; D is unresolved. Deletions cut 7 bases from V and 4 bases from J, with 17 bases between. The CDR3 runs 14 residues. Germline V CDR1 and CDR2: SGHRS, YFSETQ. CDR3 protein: CASADPGVVTEAFF. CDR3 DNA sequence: TGCGCCAGCGCCGATCCCGGGGTCGTCACTGAAGCTTTCTTT.

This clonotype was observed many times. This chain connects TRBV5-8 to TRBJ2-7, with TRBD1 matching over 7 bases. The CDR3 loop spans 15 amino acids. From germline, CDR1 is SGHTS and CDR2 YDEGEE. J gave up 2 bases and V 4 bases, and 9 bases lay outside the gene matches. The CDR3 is CASSITGAITYEQYF. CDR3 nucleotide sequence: TGTGCCAGCAGCATAACAGGGGCCATAACCTACGAGCAGTACTTC.

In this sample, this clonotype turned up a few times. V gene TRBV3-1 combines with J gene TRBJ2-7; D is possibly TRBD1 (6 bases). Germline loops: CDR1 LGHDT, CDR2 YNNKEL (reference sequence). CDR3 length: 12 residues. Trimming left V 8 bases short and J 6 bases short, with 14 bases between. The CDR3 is CASALRGREQYF. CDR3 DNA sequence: TGTGCCAGCGCACTCAGGGGTCGCGAGCAGTACTTC.